The 4 T cell receptor beta chains reported below all come from one sample, sequenced in a study of patients and donors after allogeneic stem cell transplantation. TCRdb called the RT-PCR reads again in MiXCR, with one record for every CDR3 protein. The sample holds about 960,000 distinct CDR3 sequences, under 20% seen once. Sequencing was performed on blood, either unsorted or a sorted T cell fraction (not recorded which). The origin of the receptors is a human donor who was either an allogeneic HSCT recipient or a stem cell or donor lymphocyte infusion donor (not recorded which). It is not recorded whose cells these are; they may come from a transplant donor.

A few counts support this clonotype. This chain uses TRBV20-1 with TRBJ1-1, with a tentative D call TRBD1 (5 bases). V lost 5 bases and J 2 bases, leaving 18 bases between the germline ends. Germline V gene data show CDR1 as DFQATT and CDR2 as SNEGSKA (reference sequence). The CDR3 sequence is 15 residues long. The CDR3 reads CSAPLGRPPNTEAFF. The CDR3 coding sequence is TGCAGTGCTCCACTGGGACGCCCTCCTAACACTGAAGCTTTCTTT.

The chain is built from TRBV7-9 and TRBJ2-3; 10 bases map to TRBD2. This CDR3 spans 16 amino acids. Germline CDR1 is SEHNR and CDR2 is FQNEAQ (reference sequence). J lost 7 bases, V lost 3 bases, and 10 bases had no gene match. The CDR3 sequence: CASSFPSGGSSYTQYF. The CDR3 DNA is TGTGCCAGCAGCTTTCCTAGCGGGGGCTCGTCGTATACGCAGTATTTT.

The chain combines TRBV9 with TRBJ2-2; 10 positions agree with TRBD2. The V and J ends lost 6 bases and 0 bases, in that order; junction bases with no gene match: 8. Germline values: CDR1 SGDLS, CDR2 YYNGEE. The CDR3 is 17 residues long. This chain's CDR3 is CASTASGREANTGELFF. Written as DNA, the CDR3 is TGTGCCAGCACCGCTAGCGGGAGAGAAGCGAACACCGGGGAGCTGTTTTTT.

This clonotype was found a few times. The chain recombines TRBV4-3 with TRBJ1-1; perhaps TRBD1 as D (6 bases). Germline CDR1 is LGHNA and CDR2 is YSLEER. V lost 3 bases and J 7 bases, leaving 15 bases between the germline ends. There are 14 residues in the CDR3. The CDR3 DNA reads as TGCGCCAGCAGCCAGGTGGGGGGCAGCAGTGAAGCTTTCTTT. Protein sequence: CASSQVGGSSEAFF.